Presented here are 16 T cell receptor beta chains from one specimen sequenced in a study of blood T cells in healthy people across ages. A sample-barcoded 5' primer and a J-beta primer mix were used in a second PCR of roughly 7 to 11 cycles. From the 5' RACE reads, TCRdb called clonotypes with MiXCR, one entry per CDR3 protein. The profile shows about 640,000 distinct CDR3 sequences, 58% of them singletons. Sample: blood. Receptors were obtained from a man aged 55-75 years in good health.

The J gene is TRBJ1-5, the V gene TRBV5-6, with 7 bases aligning to TRBD1. Germline CDR1 and CDR2: SGHDT and YYEEEE. The CDR3 loop spans 14 amino acids. The junction had 6 bases not matched to a gene; V was cut back by 4 bases and J by 5 bases. The chain's CDR3 is CASSRAGTDQPQHF. CDR3 DNA: TGTGCCAGCAGCAGAGCCGGGACAGATCAGCCCCAGCATTTT.

The CDR3 here is CSAKTGTKATETQFF. The CDR3 nucleotides are TGCAGCGCCAAGACAGGGACTAAGGCTACAGAGACCCAGTTCTTC. The chain employs TRBV29-1 and TRBJ2-1; perhaps D is TRBD1 or TRBD2 (7 bases each). Trimming took off 7 bases at V and 13 bases at J, with 29 bases between the two ends. Per germline, CDR1 SQVTM and CDR2 ANQGSEA. CDR3 size: 15 residues.

This clonotype was found a few times. V gene TRBV10-3 combines with J gene TRBJ2-3; D might be TRBD2 (5 bases). V dropped 3 bases and J dropped 6 bases, with 10 bases sitting between them. The germline V gene encodes CDR1 ENHRY and CDR2 SYGVKD. The CDR3 runs to 13 residues. The CDR3 DNA reads TGTGCCATCAGTGACGGACTTACGGATACGCAGTATTTT. Translated: CAISDGLTDTQYF.

The V call is TRBV7-7, the J call TRBJ2-3; perhaps TRBD2 as D (6 bases). The V gene's germline CDR1 is SSHAT and CDR2 FNYEAQ (reference sequence). With 5 bases removed from V and 4 bases from J, the gap between germline ends came to 13 bases. This CDR3 contains 14 residues. The CDR3: CASSPHPSADTQYF. In DNA form, the CDR3 reads TGTGCCAGCAGCCCACATCCTAGCGCAGATACGCAGTATTTT.

The chain combines TRBV25-1 with TRBJ2-5, with D perhaps matching TRBD1 (5 bases). Trimming pared 10 bases from V and 4 bases from J, leaving 10 bases between. CDR3 length: 11 residues. Germline V gene data show CDR1 as MGHDK and CDR2 as SYGVNS. The CDR3: CATRVIETQYF. In DNA, the CDR3 is TGTGCCACCAGGGTGATAGAGACCCAGTACTTC.

The chain couples TRBV7-9 to TRBJ1-4, with a weak D call TRBD1 (6 bases). There are 14 residues in the CDR3. Germline V gene lookup returns CDR1 SEHNR and CDR2 FQNEAQ (reference sequence). Trimming removed 0 bases at V and 7 bases at J, with 9 bases between. The CDR3 loop is CASSLAGHPEKLFF. In nucleotides, the CDR3 is TGTGCCAGCAGCTTAGCGGGACACCCTGAAAAACTGTTTTTT.

The sample holds a few counts of this clonotype. The chain is built from TRBV2 and TRBJ2-6, with D maybe TRBD2 (5 bases). From germline, CDR1 is SNHLY and CDR2 FYNNEI. V was pared by 7 bases and J by 0 bases, with 10 bases between. The CDR3 totals 15 residues. CDR3 protein: CASTYGISGANVLTF. CDR3 bases: TGTGCCAGCACCTACGGGATCTCTGGGGCCAACGTCCTGACTTTC.

The chain employs TRBV5-1 and TRBJ2-7; TRBD2 agrees at 10 bases. The last part of the DNA fits TRBJ2-5 better; the J call may be wrong. The CDR3 sequence is 15 residues long. Germline values: CDR1 SGHRS, CDR2 YFSETQ. The CDR3 bases are TGCGCCAGCAGCTCTGGGACTAGCGTCAGGGAGACCCAGTACTTC. Translated: CASSSGTSVRETQYF.

The rearrangement links TRBV6-2 or TRBV6-3 to TRBJ2-5, with 9 bases that match TRBD2. Germline-derived CDR1 and CDR2 are MNHEY and SVGEGT. The CDR3 loop spans 13 amino acids. The V and J ends lost 6 bases and 4 bases, in that order; junction bases with no gene match: 3. The CDR3 DNA sequence: TGTGCCAGCAGGACTAGCGGTGGAGAGACCCAGTACTTC. Its protein product is CASRTSGGETQYF.

This sequence joins TRBV28 and TRBJ2-1, with 8 bases that match TRBD2. After removal of 6 bases from V and 8 bases from J, the junction contained 9 bases not matched to a gene. Germline values: CDR1 MDHEN, CDR2 SYDVKM. CDR3 length: 14 residues. CDR3 nucleotide sequence: TGTGCCAGCAGGCGGGGACTAGTCTCGGATGAGCAGTTCTTC. Translating it yields CASRRGLVSDEQFF.

A note on this clonotype: It may be a read error: a sequence one base away is much more abundant. The rearrangement joins TRBV6-5 to TRBJ2-7; 11 positions agree with TRBD1. CDR1 MNHEY and CDR2 SVGAGI come from the germline V gene. V gave up 0 bases and J gave up 3 bases; unmatched junction bases: 1. There are 15 residues in the CDR3. The CDR3 sequence is CASSYSGTGGYEQYF. The CDR3 nucleotides are TGTGCCAGCAGTTACTCCGGGACAGGGGGCTACGAGCAGTACTTC.

This clonotype was seen a few times. The chain has TRBV9 and TRBJ2-5, with TRBD1 matching 8 bases. The CDR3 totals 19 residues. CDR1 and CDR2 (germline): SGDLS, YYNGEE. V lost 1 base to trimming and J lost 5 bases; unmatched junction nucleotides: 19. CDR3 nucleotides: TGTGCCAGCAGCGTACCCCCGGAGGGGGACAGGTTGGTCTTGGAGACCCAGTACTTC. Translation: CASSVPPEGDRLVLETQYF.

This clonotype was recorded a few times. J is TRBJ2-4 and V is TRBV20-1, with TRBD2 matching over 12 bases. With the DNA end fitting TRBJ2-5 better, the J assignment may be wrong. From germline, CDR1 is DFQATT and CDR2 SNEGSKA (reference sequence). The CDR3 runs 15 residues. The CDR3 region is CSATRTSGAFGTQYF. CDR3 DNA sequence: TGCAGTGCTACACGGACTAGCGGGGCGTTTGGGACCCAGTACTTC.

The J gene is TRBJ2-4, the V gene TRBV4-1, with 8 positions matching TRBD1. With the DNA end fitting TRBJ2-7 better, the J assignment may be wrong. CDR3 size: 15 residues. Germline V gives CDR1 MGHRA, CDR2 YSYEKL. The CDR3 loop reads CASSPGTGVYGEQYF. DNA for the CDR3: TGCGCCAGCAGCCCGGGGACAGGTGTTTATGGCGAGCAGTACTTC.

The gene calls are TRBV29-1 and TRBJ2-3; TRBD2 agrees at 9 bases. The CDR3 has 14 amino acids. Germline-derived CDR1 and CDR2 are SQVTM and ANQGSEA. Germline trimming cut 7 bases from V and 5 bases from J; bases unmatched to any gene: 10. The CDR3 nucleotides read TGCAGCGCCCGTGAGCGGGGGGTCAAAGATACGCAGTATTTT. This codes for CSARERGVKDTQYF.

The rearrangement links TRBV5-1 to TRBJ2-3; 7 bases fit TRBD2. The CDR3 runs to 15 residues. Germline assignment: CDR1 SGHRS and CDR2 YFSETQ. Trimming cost V 5 bases and J 1 base; bases outside gene matches: 7. This CDR3 reads CASSSAGVRTDTQYF. The CDR3 nucleotides are TGCGCCAGCAGTTCCGCGGGGGTTCGCACAGATACGCAGTATTTT.